The T cell receptor beta chain under discussion was sequenced for a study of chemoradiotherapy in HPV16-positive cancers. Notes on the study in general: Non-HPV-specific T cells did not expand in tumors during treatment, whereas candidate HPV-specific clones and E7-related motifs did.

The assay was immunoSEQ multiplex PCR, and TCRdb's table has in-frame clones only and misses some. Found here are approximately 32,000 clones, 80% to 90% of them singletons; the top ten hold 3% to 3.5%. CDR1 is SGHAT, CDR2 FQNNGV, per germline. The CDR3 runs to 16 residues. V lost 6 bases and J 3 bases, leaving 17 bases between the germline ends. As regards this clone: Antigen unknown.

The TCR was taken from a human donor with HPV-associated anogenital cancer. The chain uses TRBV11-2 and TRBJ1-4, with a weak D call TRBD1 (5 bases). This sample comprised blood, obtained from a patient who underwent chemoradiotherapy. The CDR3 DNA reads as TGTGCCAGCAGATCCCCGGGCGCAGGGTCTAATGAAAAACTGTTTTTT. Translating it yields CASRSPGAGSNEKLFF.